This TCR beta chain originates from a study of blood T cells in healthy people across ages. V gave up 6 bases and J gave up 1 base, with 12 bases separating them. Germline-derived CDR1 and CDR2 are SGHTA and FQGNSA. The CDR3 is 14 amino acids. Study-level findings and limits: Long-lived donors carried more naive CD4+ cells and greater diversity than aged donors. Donor CMV status was unknown, possibly confounding expanded clonotype changes.

PCR was performed a second time for about 6 to 12 cycles using a sample-barcoded 5' primer and a J-beta primer mix. MiXCR was run by TCRdb on the 5' RACE reads, yielding one entry per CDR3 protein. Seen here are about 580,000 distinct CDR3 sequences, 40% to 55% observed once, and the top ten hold just under 25%. A note on this clonotype: Its target is not known.

The sample was blood. The chain carries TRBV7-2 and TRBJ1-1, with a weak D call TRBD1 (5 bases). This clonotype originated in a man aged 80 or over in good health. CDR3 coding DNA: TGTGCCAGCAGGGAGAGGGACGGGAACACTGAAGCTTTCTTT. It encodes CASRERDGNTEAFF.